Listed below are T cell receptor beta chains from one sample, sequenced in a study of human T cells and chemical hapten exposure. One entry per CDR3 protein, called by TCRdb with MiXCR from the RACE reads. The sample carries over 130,000 distinct CDR3 sequences, 10% to 15% recorded once. The material was whole blood, obtained in connection with sensitization to the hapten diphenylcyclopropenone (DPC). The receptor set was obtained from a woman between 50 and 59 years old with alopecia areata. Some clones in this sample may be carry-over from other donors' samples. Each CDR3 is given with its conserved first and last residue. A D gene is named only where the DNA matches it firmly. Expanded clones get a size class; other rows say once, few or many, or leave the size out.

j_call: TRBJ1-3
clone_size: NA
d_call: NA
v_call: TRBV25-1
cdr3_nt: TGTGCCAGCAGTGGCGGGCGACCAAGCTCTGGAAACACCATATATTTT
cdr3_aa: CASSGGRPSSGNTIYF

j_call: TRBJ1-4
clone_size: many
d_call: TRBD1
v_call: TRBV10-3
cdr3_nt: TGTGCCATCAGTGAGAGAGAACGGGACAGAACGTTTGAAAAACTGTTTTTT
cdr3_aa: CAISERERDRTFEKLFF

j_call: TRBJ1-2
clone_size: NA
d_call: NA
v_call: TRBV29-1
cdr3_nt: TGCAGCGTTATAGAGAAAACTAACTATGGCTACACCTTC
cdr3_aa: CSVIEKTNYGYTF

j_call: TRBJ2-5
clone_size: many
d_call: NA
v_call: TRBV11-2
cdr3_nt: TGTGCCAGCAGCTTAGACCTTGGGGGACCAACCACGGGTGAGACCCAGTACTTC
cdr3_aa: CASSLDLGGPTTGETQYF

j_call: TRBJ2-1
clone_size: NA
d_call: TRBD2
v_call: TRBV7-2
cdr3_nt: TGTGCCAGCAGCCCCAACCCCCTGGCGGGGGGGAATGAGCAGTTCTTC
cdr3_aa: CASSPNPLAGGNEQFF

j_call: TRBJ2-1
clone_size: NA
d_call: TRBD2
v_call: TRBV27
cdr3_nt: TGTGCCAGCAGCCGTGGCGGGATAGTCGCCGGGACTAGGAGCTCCTACAATGAGCAGTTCTTC
cdr3_aa: CASSRGGIVAGTRSSYNEQFF

j_call: TRBJ1-3
clone_size: many
d_call: NA
v_call: TRBV20-1
cdr3_nt: TGCAGTGCCCTGCCCTCGGGCACTATCTCTGGAAACACCATATATTTT
cdr3_aa: CSALPSGTISGNTIYF

j_call: TRBJ1-4
clone_size: NA
d_call: NA
v_call: TRBV18
cdr3_nt: NA
cdr3_aa: CAAHHPDRGEMKNCFF

j_call: TRBJ1-5
clone_size: many
d_call: NA
v_call: TRBV19
cdr3_nt: TGTGCCAGTAGTATACTAACGGCGGGTGGCAATCAGCCCCAGCATTTT
cdr3_aa: CASSILTAGGNQPQHF

j_call: TRBJ1-1
clone_size: few
d_call: NA
v_call: TRBV6-6
cdr3_nt: TGTGCCAGCAGTTACTCGATGGGGTTGACTGAAGCTTTCTTT
cdr3_aa: CASSYSMGLTEAFF

j_call: TRBJ2-1
clone_size: few
d_call: TRBD2
v_call: TRBV27
cdr3_nt: TGTGCCAGCAGTTCCCTACTAGCGGGAGGCACTGAGCAGTTCTTC
cdr3_aa: CASSSLLAGGTEQFF

j_call: TRBJ2-2
clone_size: many
d_call: TRBD2
v_call: TRBV5-6
cdr3_nt: TGTGCCAGCCGCGGAGGACAGGGGACTAGCGGGAGAATCTCCGGGGAGCTGTTTTTT
cdr3_aa: CASRGGQGTSGRISGELFF

j_call: TRBJ2-7
clone_size: few
d_call: TRBD1
v_call: TRBV11-2
cdr3_nt: TGTGCCAGCAGCTTCGGGACAGGGAGTGCCGAGCAGTACTTC
cdr3_aa: CASSFGTGSAEQYF

j_call: TRBJ2-3
clone_size: NA
d_call: NA
v_call: TRBV10-3
cdr3_nt: TGTGCCATCAGCTCTGATCAAGATACGCAGTATTTT
cdr3_aa: CAISSDQDTQYF

j_call: TRBJ2-2
clone_size: NA
d_call: TRBD1
v_call: TRBV11-3
cdr3_nt: TGTGCCAGCAGCTTAGGACGACAGGGCCCGAACACCGGGGAGCTGTTTTTT
cdr3_aa: CASSLGRQGPNTGELFF

j_call: TRBJ1-1
clone_size: few
d_call: NA
v_call: TRBV5-5
cdr3_nt: TGTGCCAGCAGCTTTCCCCGGGAGACCTCGACCACTGAAGCTTTCTTT
cdr3_aa: CASSFPRETSTTEAFF

j_call: TRBJ2-1
clone_size: NA
d_call: NA
v_call: TRBV5-6
cdr3_nt: TGTGCCAGCAGCTCGACGAGGGGACCTGGCTACAATGAGCAGTTCTTC
cdr3_aa: CASSSTRGPGYNEQFF

j_call: TRBJ1-5
clone_size: NA
d_call: NA
v_call: TRBV12-3/TRBV12-4
cdr3_nt: TGTGCCAGCAGTCCCCTACCGGGTGAGAGCAATCAGCCCCAGCATTTT
cdr3_aa: CASSPLPGESNQPQHF

j_call: TRBJ2-7
clone_size: few
d_call: NA
v_call: TRBV14
cdr3_nt: TGTGCCAGCAGCCAGGGATTCGAGCAGTACTTC
cdr3_aa: CASSQGFEQYF

j_call: TRBJ2-2
clone_size: NA
d_call: TRBD1
v_call: TRBV27
cdr3_nt: TGTGCCAGCAGTTTCAGGGGGTACGCCGGGGAGCTGTTTTTT
cdr3_aa: CASSFRGYAGELFF

j_call: TRBJ2-7
clone_size: few
d_call: NA
v_call: TRBV7-2
cdr3_nt: TGTGCCAGCAGCCGGGATGGGGGGATTGGGCGGGCAACCTACGAGCAGTACTTC
cdr3_aa: CASSRDGGIGRATYEQYF

j_call: TRBJ2-3
clone_size: NA
d_call: NA
v_call: TRBV5-1
cdr3_nt: TGCGCCAGCAGCTTGGAGGCTTCTCGCACAGATACGCAGTATTTT
cdr3_aa: CASSLEASRTDTQYF

j_call: TRBJ2-5
clone_size: NA
d_call: TRBD2
v_call: TRBV10-3
cdr3_nt: TGTGCCATCGGGACTACCGTCCGAGAGACCCAGTACTTC
cdr3_aa: CAIGTTVRETQYF

j_call: TRBJ2-7
clone_size: once
d_call: TRBD1
v_call: TRBV18
cdr3_nt: TGTGCCAGCTCACCGAGACAGGGAAACGAGCAGTACTTC
cdr3_aa: CASSPRQGNEQYF

j_call: TRBJ2-3
clone_size: few
d_call: TRBD2
v_call: TRBV4-2
cdr3_nt: TGTGCCAGCAGCCAAGATAGGAGCGGGAGGCCCACAGATACGCAGTATTTT
cdr3_aa: CASSQDRSGRPTDTQYF

j_call: TRBJ2-1
clone_size: many
d_call: TRBD2
v_call: TRBV20-1
cdr3_nt: TGCAGTGCTAGAGATTTATTACTAGCGGGAGACAATGAGCAGTTCTTC
cdr3_aa: CSARDLLLAGDNEQFF

j_call: TRBJ2-7
clone_size: NA
d_call: TRBD1
v_call: TRBV3-1
cdr3_nt: TGTGCCAGCAGCTATACAGGGGGCGCATACGAGCAGTACTTC
cdr3_aa: CASSYTGGAYEQYF

j_call: TRBJ1-4
clone_size: many
d_call: TRBD1
v_call: TRBV28
cdr3_nt: TGTGCCACCAAGCCGGGACAGGGGGTCTATGAAAAACTGTTTTTT
cdr3_aa: CATKPGQGVYEKLFF

j_call: TRBJ2-1
clone_size: few
d_call: TRBD1
v_call: TRBV29-1
cdr3_nt: TGCAGCGCGGGACAGGGGCCCGACAATGAGCAGTTCTTC
cdr3_aa: CSAGQGPDNEQFF

j_call: TRBJ1-2
clone_size: many
d_call: NA
v_call: TRBV28
cdr3_nt: TGTGCCAGCAGTTTACTGCAGGCGGGCTACACCTTC
cdr3_aa: CASSLLQAGYTF

j_call: TRBJ2-7
clone_size: few
d_call: NA
v_call: TRBV3-1
cdr3_nt: TGTGCCAGCAGCCAACGGGGATCGGGGATTTACGAGCAGTACTTC
cdr3_aa: CASSQRGSGIYEQYF

j_call: TRBJ1-2
clone_size: NA
d_call: TRBD1
v_call: TRBV6-6
cdr3_nt: TGTGCCAGCAGTTTAGACAGGGGGTTTGGTTATGGCTACACCTTC
cdr3_aa: CASSLDRGFGYGYTF

j_call: TRBJ1-2
clone_size: few
d_call: NA
v_call: TRBV29-1
cdr3_nt: TGCAGCGTTGAAGGGGACGGCTATGGCTACACCTTC
cdr3_aa: CSVEGDGYGYTF

j_call: TRBJ2-2
clone_size: NA
d_call: TRBD2
v_call: TRBV6-2/TRBV6-3
cdr3_nt: TGTGCCAGCACCCAGGGGGTACTAGCGGGATCCACCGGGGAGCTGTTTTTT
cdr3_aa: CASTQGVLAGSTGELFF

j_call: TRBJ2-3
clone_size: few
d_call: NA
v_call: TRBV18
cdr3_nt: TGTGCCAGCTCAGTCAATCGCCCGGGGCACCGCACAGATACGCAGTATTTT
cdr3_aa: CASSVNRPGHRTDTQYF

j_call: TRBJ2-3
clone_size: many
d_call: TRBD2
v_call: TRBV10-1
cdr3_nt: TGCGCCAGCAGCGGGACTAGCGGGAGGCGGGATACGCAGTATTTT
cdr3_aa: CASSGTSGRRDTQYF